A single sample gave rise to the 25 T cell receptor beta chains below, sequenced in a study of cytomegalovirus exposure and HLA in healthy donors. The PCR made use of 60 Vbeta and 13 Jbeta primers. This table comes from immunoSEQ multiplex PCR, and its TCRdb copy is limited to in-frame clones, with some not included. Seen here are more than 150,000 clones, 75% to 85% observed once, and the top ten hold 1.4%. The sequenced sample consisted of PBMCs. The receptors shown here come from a man younger than 35 in good health and CMV-seronegative.

This clone appeared once. The chain recombines TRBV4-3 with TRBJ2-3; D might be TRBD2 (5 bases). The CDR3 runs 16 residues. Trimming cost V 0 bases and J 2 bases, with 12 bases left between them. The V gene's germline CDR1 is LGHNA and CDR2 YSLEER. The CDR3 here is CASSQEVGKFTDTQYF. DNA for the CDR3: TGCGCCAGCAGCCAAGAGGTCGGGAAATTCACAGATACGCAGTATTTT.

J is TRBJ2-2 and V is TRBV7-9; TRBD1 is a possible D gene (5 bases). This CDR3 is built from 15 residues. Trimming took off 5 bases at V and 4 bases at J, with 14 bases between the two ends. Germline V lookup: CDR1 SEHNR, CDR2 FQNEAQ (reference sequence). CDR3 in amino acids: CASSGIRQSTGELFF. The CDR3 DNA sequence: TGTGCCAGCAGCGGGATTCGACAGTCCACCGGGGAGCTGTTTTTT.

This rearrangement joins TRBV4-1 to TRBJ2-5; 9 nucleotides align to TRBD2. CDR1 is MGHRA and CDR2 is YSYEKL in the germline V gene. V shed 1 base and J 2 bases; nucleotides not matched to a gene: 5. The CDR3 is 16 residues long. The CDR3 is CASSQVAAGGQETQYF. The CDR3 DNA follows: TGCGCCAGCAGCCAAGTTGCAGCGGGGGGTCAAGAGACCCAGTACTTC.

As DNA, the CDR3 is TGTGCCAGCAGCTTAGGGGCCACCGAACAAGAGACCCAGTACTTC. Translated, it gives CASSLGATEQETQYF. The chain employs TRBV5-8 and TRBJ2-5, with D possibly being TRBD1 (5 bases). CDR1 and CDR2 (germline): SGHTS, YDEGEE. The ends were cut back, 2 bases at V and 2 bases at J, with 13 bases in the middle. CDR3 length equals 15 residues. The full variable domain, completed using reference TRBV5-8 and TRBJ2-5, is EAGVTQSPTHLIKTRGQQATLRCSPISGHTSVYWYQQALGLGLQFLLWYDEGEERNRGNFPPRFSGRQFPNYSSELNVNALELEDSALYLCASSLGATEQETQYFGPGTRLLVL.

CDR3 amino acids: CASSPPAGESQETQYF. The CDR3 DNA follows: TGTGCCAGCAGCCCCCCAGCGGGAGAATCCCAAGAGACCCAGTACTTC. The V call is TRBV5-6, the J call TRBJ2-5, with TRBD2 matching 8 bases. The CDR3 extends over 16 amino acids. After removal of 4 bases from V and 1 base from J, the junction contained 9 bases not matched to a gene. Per germline, CDR1 SGHDT and CDR2 YYEEEE.

This clone has more than one count but fewer than ten. The chain recombines TRBV6-6 with TRBJ2-2; D is unclear. CDR1 and CDR2 (germline): MNHNY, SVGAGI (reference sequence). Trimming took off 0 bases at V and 2 bases at J, with 7 bases between the two ends. The CDR3 has 15 amino acids. Here the CDR3 DNA reads TGTGCCAGCAGTTACTCGTTGTATAACACCGGGGAGCTGTTTTTT. Residues: CASSYSLYNTGELFF.

There are a few counts of this clone. The chain employs TRBV10-3 and TRBJ1-2; D gene unclear. The germline CDR1 and CDR2 sequences are ENHRY and SYGVKD. This CDR3 has 14 amino acids. V lost 8 bases and J 8 bases, leaving 21 bases between the germline ends. The CDR3 sequence is CAISQREGRKGYTF. CDR3 nucleotide sequence: TGTGCCATCTCGCAAAGGGAGGGCCGAAAAGGCTACACCTTC.

The gene calls are TRBV6-5 and TRBJ2-3; 7 nucleotides line up with TRBD1. With V trimmed by 6 bases and J by 4 bases, 7 bases remained unmatched. Looked up from germline, CDR1 is MNHEY and CDR2 is SVGAGI. This CDR3 has 14 amino acids. CDR3: CASRSGGEADTQYF. CDR3 DNA sequence: TGTGCCAGCAGATCAGGGGGAGAGGCAGATACGCAGTATTTT.

The chain has TRBV18 and TRBJ2-3, with D possibly matching TRBD2 (6 bases). Between the trimmed V and J ends, which lost 3 bases and 2 bases, there was a span of 6 bases. CDR3 length: 13 amino acids. Germline assignment: CDR1 KGHSH and CDR2 LQKENI. CDR3: CASSPDYTDTQYF. CDR3 DNA sequence: TGTGCCAGCTCACCGGACTACACAGATACGCAGTATTTT.

The genes are TRBV2 and TRBJ2-1, with TRBD2 matching 10 bases. Trimming took 5 bases from V and 8 from J; bases not matched to a gene: 12. The CDR3 runs to 16 residues. The germline gives CDR1 SNHLY, CDR2 FYNNEI. The CDR3 spells CASSRIGLAGDHEQFF. Written as DNA, the CDR3 is TGTGCCAGCAGTCGGATCGGGCTAGCGGGGGACCATGAGCAGTTCTTC.

A single count supports this clone. CDR3 sequence (DNA): TGCGCCAGCAGTCACAGACCACACCCCCGACAGGGAGACGAGCAGTACTTC. Protein product: CASSHRPHPRQGDEQYF. This chain uses TRBV23-1 with TRBJ2-7, with 7 bases matching TRBD1. TRBV23-1 is given ORF status, its function remaining uncertain. The CDR3 consists of 17 residues. The junction had 16 bases not matched to a gene; V was cut back by 3 bases and J by 5 bases.

The genes are TRBV2 and TRBJ2-5, with TRBD1 matching 8 bases. CDR3 length: 15 amino acids. From germline, CDR1 is SNHLY and CDR2 FYNNEI. V shed 3 bases, J shed 5 bases, and the junction held 8 bases outside the gene matches. In nucleotides, the CDR3 is TGTGCCAGCAGTGACGGCATGGACAGGGTCGAGACCCAGTACTTC. It codes for CASSDGMDRVETQYF.

This chain uses TRBV6-5 with TRBJ1-6, with D possibly being TRBD1 (6 bases). Trimming left V 7 bases short and J 10 bases short, with 17 bases between. There are 14 residues in the CDR3. The germline CDR1 and CDR2 sequences are MNHEY and SVGAGI. The CDR3 sequence: CASTRTAGESPLHF. In nucleotides, the CDR3 is TGTGCCAGCACCCGTACGGCAGGGGAATCACCCCTCCACTTT.

This clone was counted only a few times. The chain links TRBV6-1 to TRBJ2-3, with 9 bases aligning to TRBD2. CDR1 and CDR2 from the germline V gene are MNHNS and SASEGT. This CDR3 comprises 14 residues. V dropped 7 bases and J dropped 9; count of bases not matched to a gene: 11. The CDR3 DNA reads TGTGCCAGCATGGAGGGACTAGCAACCGGGACGCAGTATTTT. It translates to CASMEGLATGTQYF.

J is TRBJ2-6 and V is TRBV4-3, with a possible D match to TRBD1 (5 bases). CDR3 length: 19 amino acids. Trimming shortened V by 4 bases and J by 0 bases, and 19 bases separated the two germline ends. Germline V gives CDR1 LGHNA, CDR2 YSLEER. CDR3 coding DNA: TGCGCCAGCAGCCGCCAGGACACGGGCATCTCCTCTGGGGCCAACGTCCTGACTTTC. Translated: CASSRQDTGISSGANVLTF.

This rearrangement joins TRBV7-6 to TRBJ2-3; 12 bases are a match to TRBD2. With V trimmed by 1 base and J by 10 bases, 9 bases remained unmatched. There are 16 residues in the CDR3. Germline CDR1 and CDR2: SGHVS and FNYEAQ. CDR3 DNA sequence: TGTGCCAGCAGCTTAGACGCTAGCGGGGGGGGGCTATCGCAGTATTTT. Translating it yields CASSLDASGGGLSQYF.

This chain uses TRBV5-1 with TRBJ2-7; the D gene is possibly TRBD2 (6 bases). This CDR3 is built from 12 residues. The germline V gene has CDR1 SGHRS and CDR2 YFSETQ. Trimming removed 6 bases from V and 7 bases from J, with 14 bases in between. DNA of the CDR3: TGCGCCAGCAAACCGGGTGCGGGAGAGCAGTACTTC. This encodes CASKPGAGEQYF.

The chain employs TRBV29-1 and TRBJ2-5; possible D gene TRBD1, 5 bases. From germline, CDR1 is SQVTM and CDR2 ANQGSEA. The CDR3 extends over 13 amino acids. V gave up 3 bases and J gave up 2 bases, with 10 bases separating them. CDR3 region: CSVEDQGQETQYF. The CDR3 DNA sequence: TGCAGCGTTGAGGATCAGGGACAAGAGACCCAGTACTTC.

This clone was detected only a few times. In DNA form, the CDR3 reads TGTGCCAGCAGCTTAGAAGGGAGGAATGGCTACACCTTC. The encoded protein is CASSLEGRNGYTF. The chain joins TRBV7-9 to TRBJ1-2, with unresolved D. This CDR3 comprises 13 residues. Germline assignment: CDR1 SEHNR and CDR2 FQNEAQ (reference sequence). V lost 1 base and J 6 bases, leaving 9 bases between the germline ends.

The chain uses TRBV10-3 and TRBJ2-1; TRBD2 agrees at 8 bases. The germline gives CDR1 ENHRY, CDR2 SYGVKD. The CDR3 spans 14 residues. J lost 4 bases, V lost 7 bases, and 6 bases had no gene match. The CDR3 region has the DNA TGTGCCATCAATAGCGGGGAGGAATACAATGAGCAGTTCTTC. Translated, it gives CAINSGEEYNEQFF.

The chain has TRBV7-8 and TRBJ2-5; TRBD1 is a possible D gene (6 bases). Germline assignment: CDR1 SGHVS and CDR2 FQNEAQ. Trimming took 2 bases from V and 2 from J, leaving 15 bases between them. CDR3 length: 16 amino acids. The CDR3 DNA is TGTGCCAGCAGCTTAAGAGGGGGACAAAAGCAAGAGACCCAGTACTTC. It codes for CASSLRGGQKQETQYF.

V usage is TRBV7-3 and J usage is TRBJ2-5; D unclear. The CDR3 loop spans 13 amino acids. V lost 1 base and J lost 2, with 5 bases in between. Germline V gene data show CDR1 as SGHTA and CDR2 as FQGTGA. CDR3 DNA: TGTGCCAGCAGCTTAAGAGTACAAGAGACCCAGTACTTC. Protein sequence: CASSLRVQETQYF.

The V and J genes are TRBV30 and TRBJ2-5; 8 bases are a match to TRBD2. Germline V gives CDR1 GTSNPN, CDR2 SVGIG (reference sequence). This CDR3 is 16 amino acids long. The V segment lost 0 bases and the J segment 5 bases; nucleotides outside the gene matches: 11. DNA of the CDR3: TGTGCCTGGAGTGTAAAAGCGGGAGAATATTATGAGACCCAGTACTTC. As protein: CAWSVKAGEYYETQYF.

V and J are TRBV4-1 and TRBJ2-1; TRBD2 is a possible D gene (6 bases). With 2 bases removed from V and 1 base from J, the gap between germline ends came to 9 bases. The CDR3 spans 15 residues. Germline V gene data show CDR1 as MGHRA and CDR2 as YSYEKL. The CDR3: CASSQPGRSYNEQFF. CDR3 DNA: TGCGCCAGCAGCCAACCAGGGAGGTCCTACAATGAGCAGTTCTTC.

This clone was seen only a few times. The V call is TRBV11-3, the J call TRBJ2-1; D gene unclear. Between the trimmed V and J ends, which lost 4 bases and 0 bases, there was a span of 7 bases. The CDR3 is made up of 14 amino acids. Germline lookup yields CDR1 SGHNT and CDR2 YENEEA. The CDR3 region is CASSSTHSYNEQFF. The CDR3 bases are TGTGCCAGCAGCTCCACTCACTCCTACAATGAGCAGTTCTTC.